This T cell receptor (beta chain) was sequenced for a study of a mutant IDH1 vaccine in newly diagnosed glioma. Study-wide context: Treated patients had a mean age of around 40 years and a sex split that was around 60% male and roughly 40% female. Every participant had undergone radiotherapy, temozolomide, or both before, and most underwent both. General study points: Pseudoprogression showed no apparent link to changes in top peripheral T cell clonotypes.

Time point defined: baseline, week 1 (first vaccination visit). The treatment: pre-vaccination baseline after standard-of-care therapy. Using immunoSEQ multiplex PCR, the repertoire was profiled, and TCRdb retains in-frame clones only, with some absent. This sample yields some 50,000 clones, of which 86% are seen a single time; approximately 2.5% belongs to the top ten. In the case of this clone: Its cognate antigen is unknown.

The CDR3 is 14 residues long. Trimming shortened V by 0 bases and J by 1 base, and 6 bases separated the two germline ends. The germline V gene encodes CDR1 KGHSH and CDR2 LQKENI. This TCR was recovered from a man aged 35 to 55 with glioma. The chain has TRBV18 and TRBJ1-1; D is ambiguous. The sample consisted of PBMCs, taken from a glioma patient treated with radiotherapy, temozolomide or both. The CDR3 region is CASSPPSANTEAFF. The DNA for the CDR3 is TGTGCCAGCTCACCACCGTCAGCGAACACTGAAGCTTTCTTT.